What follows are 17 T cell receptor beta chains derived from one specimen sequenced in a study of long-term antiretroviral therapy in people with HIV (dated by TCRdb to the early 2020s). The immunoSEQ hsTCRB v3.0 assay was used at survey level resolution for TRB variable region sequencing. TCRdb retrieved this table from immuneACCESS and kept in-frame rearrangements only. Not all clones are present; in checked studies, unresolved V genes account for under half, and no reason is known for the remainder. The sample table contains approximately 21,000 clones; only one count was recorded for around 80% of them. The ten largest make up 7.2% of the sample. The specimen was unsorted PBMCs, collected 1.5 years after starting antiretroviral therapy. The origin of the receptors is a man aged 30 to 39 with HIV.

This chain uses TRBV19 with TRBJ2-7; TRBD1 matches 9 bases. V was pared by 5 bases and J by 3 bases, with 11 bases of the junction left unmatched. This CDR3 is built from 16 residues. Germline V lookup: CDR1 LNHDA, CDR2 SQIVND (reference sequence). CDR3 DNA sequence: TGTGCCAGTAGTCTCCAGGGACAGGGAGAAGGCTACGAGCAGTACTTC. Translation: CASSLQGQGEGYEQYF.

The CDR3 sequence: CASRGGRPSYEQYF. The CDR3 coding sequence is TGTGCCAGCAGAGGGGGACGGCCATCCTACGAGCAGTACTTC. The chain couples TRBV2 to TRBJ2-7; weak D call: TRBD1 (6 bases). Per the germline V gene, CDR1 is SNHLY and CDR2 is FYNNEI. V lost 6 bases, J lost 1 base, and 13 bases lay in between. The CDR3 spans 14 residues.

The rearrangement joins TRBV6-1 to TRBJ2-2; TRBD2 aligns across 8 bases. Germline CDR1 is MNHNS and CDR2 is SASEGT. This CDR3 has 16 residues. J gave up 0 bases and V 4 bases, and 4 bases lay outside the gene matches. The CDR3 protein is CASSVLAGSNTGELFF. The CDR3 nucleotides read TGTGCCAGCAGTGTGTTAGCGGGGTCGAACACCGGGGAGCTGTTTTTT.

The chain has TRBV6-4 and TRBJ1-5, with a possible D match to TRBD1 (5 bases). Trimming cost V 4 bases and J 4 bases, with 11 bases left between them. Germline lookup yields CDR1 MRHNA and CDR2 SNTAGT. The CDR3 has 14 residues. The CDR3 region has the DNA TGTGCCAGCAGTGCCCAGGGAGGAAATCAGCCCCAGCATTTT. Protein: CASSAQGGNQPQHF.

This clone was found a few times. At one boundary the junction diverges from the germline segment, which might be a read error. This chain joins TRBV2 and TRBJ1-1; D gene ambiguous. The V gene's germline CDR1 is SNHLY and CDR2 FYNNEI. The CDR3 spans 15 residues. Here the CDR3 reads CTSSEETYRGTEAFF. Written as DNA, the CDR3 is TGTACCAGCAGTGAAGAGACCTATCGAGGGACTGAAGCTTTCTTT.

A word on this clone: The identical CDR3 is also encoded by other nucleotide sequences in the sample. The chain uses TRBV7-2 and TRBJ2-3; D is unclear. Germline V lookup: CDR1 SGHTA, CDR2 FQGNSA. Trimming left V 4 bases short and J 0 bases short, with 5 bases between. The CDR3 runs 13 residues. The CDR3 region has the DNA TGTGCCAGCAGCTCCCCAAGCACAGATACGCAGTATTTT. This sequence encodes CASSSPSTDTQYF.

The V and J genes are TRBV10-3 and TRBJ2-7; 10 bases agree with TRBD1. The CDR3 consists of 15 residues. Trimming removed 2 bases from V and 3 bases from J; junction bases left unmatched: 4. Germline loops: CDR1 ENHRY, CDR2 SYGVKD. CDR3 bases: TGTGCCATCAGTGAGCCGGGACAGGGGAACTACGAGCAGTACTTC. It codes for CAISEPGQGNYEQYF.

The rearrangement joins TRBV5-4 to TRBJ2-7; perhaps TRBD1 as D (6 bases). There are 13 residues in the CDR3. V lost 2 bases and J 6 bases, leaving 12 bases between the germline ends. CDR1 is SGHNT, CDR2 YYREEE, per germline (reference sequence). This chain's CDR3 is CASSFPGTIEQYF. The CDR3 nucleotides are TGTGCCAGCAGCTTTCCCGGGACAATCGAGCAGTACTTC.

This clone was counted a single time. The genes are TRBV4-3 and TRBJ1-4; the match to TRBD1 covers 7 bases. The V segment lost 0 bases and the J segment 8 bases; nucleotides outside the gene matches: 6. The CDR3 contains 15 residues. The germline V gene has CDR1 LGHNA and CDR2 YSLEER. CDR3 sequence: CASSQDQQGNEKLFF. The CDR3 DNA is TGCGCCAGCAGCCAAGACCAACAGGGGAACGAAAAACTGTTTTTT.

The chain recombines TRBV7-2 with TRBJ2-3; TRBD2 aligns across 13 bases. The J segment lost 6 bases and the V segment lost 3 bases, leaving 6 bases of the junction unmatched. The CDR3 extends over 16 amino acids. Germline-derived CDR1 and CDR2 are SGHTA and FQGNSA. The CDR3 nucleotides read TGTGCCAGCAGCTTCGGACTAGCGGGAGTGGTGGATACGCAGTATTTT. It yields the protein CASSFGLAGVVDTQYF.

The rearrangement links TRBV11-2 to TRBJ1-3, with D unresolved. Germline CDR1 is SGHAT and CDR2 is FQNNGV. This CDR3 is 13 amino acids long. Trimming took off 3 bases at V and 7 bases at J, with 10 bases between the two ends. This chain's CDR3 is CASSLDRTNTIYF. The CDR3 DNA follows: TGTGCCAGCAGCTTGGACCGAACTAACACCATATATTTT. Drawing the rest from reference TRBV11-2 and TRBJ1-3, the complete variable domain is EAGVAQSPRYKIIEKRQSVAFWCNPISGHATLYWYQQILGQGPKLLIQFQNNGVVDDSQLPKDRFSAERLKGVDSTLKIQPAKLEDSAVYLCASSLDRTNTIYFGEGSWLTVV.

The chain has TRBV4-2 and TRBJ1-2; D gene unclear. The length of the CDR3 is 17 residues. The germline V gene has CDR1 LGHNA and CDR2 YNFKEQ. Trimming took 0 bases from V and 4 from J, leaving 18 bases between them. The CDR3: CASSQDLGLSSGYGYTF. Here the CDR3 DNA reads TGTGCCAGCAGCCAAGATTTAGGCCTAAGTTCTGGCTATGGCTACACCTTC.

This clone was seen a single time. The chain combines TRBV7-2 with TRBJ2-1, with D perhaps matching TRBD1 (6 bases). Trimming removed 6 bases at V and 6 bases at J, with 9 bases between. Germline V gene sequence: CDR1 SGHTA, CDR2 FQGNSA. This CDR3 region has 12 residues. The CDR3 DNA reads as TGTGCCAGCAGTTCAGGGGTCAATGAGCAGTTCTTC. Its protein product is CASSSGVNEQFF.

This clone was seen only once. The rearrangement joins TRBV4-1 to TRBJ2-1, with D possibly being TRBD2 (5 bases). This CDR3 has 16 residues. The germline CDR1 and CDR2 sequences are MGHRA and YSYEKL. V was cut by 3 bases and J by 10 bases, with 22 bases left in between. CDR3 residues: CASSQNFGVAGGEQFF. The CDR3 nucleotides are TGCGCCAGCAGCCAGAATTTCGGGGTAGCCGGTGGGGAGCAGTTCTTC.

V and J are TRBV2 and TRBJ2-2; 7 positions agree with TRBD2. This CDR3 is built from 15 residues. Germline lookup yields CDR1 SNHLY and CDR2 FYNNEI. Trimming removed 11 bases from V and 5 bases from J; junction bases left unmatched: 14. CDR3 protein: CARGGSGLGTGELFF. The CDR3 region has the DNA TGTGCCCGAGGTGGTAGCGGGCTGGGTACCGGGGAGCTGTTTTTT.

The chain couples TRBV7-3 to TRBJ1-1, with a weak D call TRBD1 (5 bases). The V gene's germline CDR1 is SGHTA and CDR2 FQGTGA. The CDR3 spans 15 residues. Trimming shortened V by 2 bases and J by 0 bases, and 10 bases separated the two germline ends. CDR3 protein: CASSLSRVMNTEAFF. DNA of the CDR3: TGTGCCAGCAGCTTATCCAGGGTCATGAACACTGAAGCTTTCTTT.

The genes are TRBV6-1 and TRBJ1-5, with a possible D match to TRBD1 (5 bases). CDR1 is MNHNS, CDR2 SASEGT, per germline. CDR3 length equals 14 residues. V dropped 4 bases and J dropped 4 bases, with 11 bases sitting between them. The CDR3 coding sequence is TGTGCCAGCAGTGGGCAGACAGAAAATCAGCCCCAGCATTTT. Amino acid sequence: CASSGQTENQPQHF.